The 21 T cell receptor beta chains presented below share a single source sample, sequenced in a study of Ad26.COV2.S vaccination and SARS-CoV-2 variants. Sequenced by immunoSEQ multiplex PCR; TCRdb stores in-frame clones only, minus some. The sample lists about 480,000 clones, 70% to 90% occurring once. Treatment noted: about 20 received Ad26.COV2.S at low or high dose, single or two shots; roughly five received placebo; per-sample allocation not given. Day 63 following the first vaccine or placebo injection was when the samples were taken. Specimen: peripheral blood, collected in a trial of Ad26.COV2.S vaccine versus placebo. These receptors originate from a person aged 18-65 years who received the Ad26.COV2.S COVID-19 vaccine or a placebo.

This clone was seen only a few times. The rearrangement joins TRBV6-2 or TRBV6-3 to TRBJ2-2; D unclear. V lost 0 bases to trimming and J lost 4 bases, with 15 bases between them. CDR3 length: 17 residues. Per germline, CDR1 MNHEY and CDR2 SVGEGT. DNA for the CDR3: TGTGCCAGCAGTTACTCGCGGCGTAGTACTCGCACCGGGGAGCTGTTTTTT. This gives the protein CASSYSRRSTRTGELFF.

The gene calls are TRBV7-9 and TRBJ1-1; D might be TRBD1 (6 bases). The V end lost 4 bases, the J end lost 1 base, and 22 bases lay between the germline ends. The CDR3 has 18 residues. Per germline, CDR1 SEHNR and CDR2 FQNEAQ (reference sequence). CDR3 nucleotide sequence: TGTGCCAGCAGCTACACCTTTCCGCTCAGGGGACGGAACACTGAAGCTTTCTTT. Residues: CASSYTFPLRGRNTEAFF.

The J gene is TRBJ2-1, the V gene TRBV28; 11 bases map to TRBD2. CDR1 and CDR2 from the germline V gene are MDHEN and SYDVKM. CDR3 length: 14 residues. Germline trimming cut 6 bases from V and 8 bases from J; bases unmatched to any gene: 6. DNA of the CDR3: TGTGCCAGCAGCACTAGCGGGAGTTCCCATGAGCAGTTCTTC. Encoded protein: CASSTSGSSHEQFF.

The V and J genes are TRBV7-3 and TRBJ2-1, with 8 bases lining up with TRBD1. Germline-derived CDR1 and CDR2 are SGHTA and FQGTGA. The CDR3 spans 14 residues. V lost 5 bases and J lost 8; bases outside the gene matches: 8. The CDR3 protein is CASSLDRGVDEQFF. The CDR3 DNA reads as TGTGCCAGCAGCCTAGACAGGGGTGTCGATGAGCAGTTCTTC.

The chain uses TRBV3-1 (or the pseudogene TRBV3-2) and TRBJ2-5, with D possibly being TRBD2 (5 bases). There are 13 residues in the CDR3. Trimming took off 6 bases at V and 5 bases at J, with 13 bases between the two ends. Germline V gives CDR1 LGHDT, CDR2 YNNKEL (reference sequence). CDR3 region: CASRRTQRETQYF. For the CDR3, the DNA is TGTGCCAGCAGGCGGACTCAACGGGAGACCCAGTACTTC.

The gene calls are TRBV5-1 and TRBJ1-2; D unresolved. The length of the CDR3 is 14 residues. Trimming removed 0 bases at V and 4 bases at J, with 10 bases between. Germline-derived CDR1 and CDR2 are SGHRS and YFSETQ. The CDR3 spells CASSLVASSYGYTF. CDR3 nucleotides: TGCGCCAGCAGCTTGGTCGCCAGCTCCTATGGCTACACCTTC.

This clone has only one observation. The V and J genes are TRBV7-2 and TRBJ2-3; D uncertain. From germline, CDR1 is SGHTA and CDR2 FQGNSA. The CDR3 length is 15 residues. Trimming left V 3 bases short and J 0 bases short, with 10 bases between. CDR3 nucleotide sequence: TGTGCCAGCAGCTTTGTGGCGCCTAGCACAGATACGCAGTATTTT. It translates to CASSFVAPSTDTQYF. The full variable domain, its missing parts supplied by reference TRBV7-2 and TRBJ2-3, is GAGVSQSPSNKVTEKGKDVELRCDPISGHTALYWYRQSLGQGLEFLIYFQGNSAPDKSGLPSDRFSAERTGGSVSTLTIQRTQQEDSAVYLCASSFVAPSTDTQYFGPGTRLTVL.

The chain carries TRBV6-5 and TRBJ2-7, with unresolved D. Germline CDR1 MNHEY, CDR2 SVGAGI. V lost 6 bases and J 3 bases, leaving 18 bases between the germline ends. The CDR3 totals 15 residues. CDR3 protein: CASRPSGGKGYEQYF. In DNA form, the CDR3 reads TGTGCCAGCAGACCCTCCGGCGGTAAGGGCTACGAGCAGTACTTC.

V is TRBV28 and J is TRBJ2-1; 7 bases match TRBD2. There are 13 residues in the CDR3. Germline V gene sequence: CDR1 MDHEN, CDR2 SYDVKM. V gave up 5 bases and J gave up 9 bases; unmatched junction bases: 7. The CDR3 nucleotides read TGTGCCAGCAGTAACGGGAGGCTGCCTGAGCAGTTCTTC. Its translation is CASSNGRLPEQFF.

This clone has only one observation. The CDR3 nucleotides are TGTGCCAGCAGCCAACAGGGACTTCGGGAGACCCAGTACTTC. It yields the protein CASSQQGLRETQYF. The rearrangement joins TRBV3-1 (or the pseudogene TRBV3-2) to TRBJ2-5; TRBD2 might be the D (6 bases). Between the trimmed V and J ends, which lost 2 bases and 5 bases, there was a span of 12 bases. This CDR3 contains 14 residues. In germline, CDR1 is LGHDT, CDR2 YNNKEL (reference sequence).

This chain links TRBV28 with TRBJ1-5, with 10 bases identical to TRBD1. Germline V lookup: CDR1 MDHEN, CDR2 SYDVKM. This CDR3 contains 15 residues. Losses at the gene ends were 3 bases for V and 6 bases for J; bases not matched to a gene: 5. CDR3 sequence (DNA): TGTGCCAGCAGTTTCGGGACAGGGGTTTTTCAGCCCCAGCATTTT. Translated, it gives CASSFGTGVFQPQHF.

CDR3 in amino acids: CASRGPGWPQHF. CDR3 nucleotide sequence: TGTGCCAGCAGGGGGCCGGGGTGGCCCCAGCATTTT. V gene TRBV28 combines with J gene TRBJ1-5; possibly TRBD1 for D (5 bases). The CDR3 is 12 amino acids. V shed 6 bases and J shed 9 bases, with 12 bases lying between them. Germline values: CDR1 MDHEN, CDR2 SYDVKM. The whole variable domain, remainder taken from reference TRBV28 and TRBJ1-5, is DVKVTQSSRYLVKRTGEKVFLECVQDMDHENMFWYRQDPGLGLRLIYFSYDVKMKEKGDIPEGYSVSREKKERFSLILESASTNQTSMYLCASRGPGWPQHFGDGTRLSIL.

The V gene is TRBV27, the J gene TRBJ2-5; 9 bases match TRBD2. CDR1 and CDR2 from the germline V gene are MNHEY and SMNVEV (reference sequence). The CDR3 is 16 amino acids. Trimming cost V 2 bases and J 3 bases; bases outside gene matches: 7. CDR3 amino acids: CASSLAGGSKKETQYF. CDR3 in DNA: TGTGCCAGCAGTTTAGCGGGGGGGTCCAAGAAAGAGACCCAGTACTTC.

The chain is built from TRBV30 and TRBJ2-7; D gene uncertain. The CDR3 runs to 11 residues. The V end was cut by 4 bases, the J end by 5 bases, with 9 bases between. CDR1 is GTSNPN and CDR2 is SVGIG in the germline V gene (reference sequence). CDR3 nucleotides: TGTGCCTGGACCATAGCTAACGAGCAGTACTTC. The encoded protein is CAWTIANEQYF.

This clone was detected once. The rearrangement uses TRBV4-2 and TRBJ2-7; D perhaps matches TRBD2 (6 bases). The germline V gene has CDR1 LGHNA and CDR2 YNFKEQ. The length of the CDR3 is 16 residues. Between the trimmed V and J ends, which lost 0 bases and 0 bases, there was a span of 12 bases. DNA for the CDR3: TGTGCCAGCAGCCAAGATTCCCTAGCGCCCTCCTACGAGCAGTACTTC. Translated, it gives CASSQDSLAPSYEQYF.

The chain joins TRBV7-2 to TRBJ2-7, with TRBD1 identical over 9 bases. Unmatched junction bases numbered 9, after V lost 5 bases and J lost 4 bases. This CDR3 comprises 15 residues. CDR1 SGHTA and CDR2 FQGNSA come from the germline V gene. CDR3 region: CASSPQGALGYEQYF. CDR3 coding DNA: TGTGCCAGCAGCCCACAGGGGGCTCTAGGGTACGAGCAGTACTTC.

The chain employs TRBV3-1 (or the pseudogene TRBV3-2) and TRBJ2-1; no clear D gene. Trimming cost V 3 bases and J 3 bases, with 3 bases left between them. Germline V gene data show CDR1 as LGHDT and CDR2 as YNNKEL (reference sequence). The CDR3 loop spans 12 amino acids. In DNA form, the CDR3 reads TGTGCCAGCAGCCAGAACTACAATGAGCAGTTCTTC. Translation gives CASSQNYNEQFF.

This clone appeared a few times. This rearrangement joins TRBV24-1 to TRBJ1-2, with D perhaps matching TRBD1 (5 bases). CDR1 KGHDR and CDR2 SFDVKD come from the germline V gene. This CDR3 is built from 15 residues. V was shortened by 5 bases and J by 3 bases, with 15 bases between the two germline ends. CDR3 nucleotides: TGTGCCACCAGTGGGGGGAGGAGGGTCTACTATGGCTACACCTTC. The encoded protein is CATSGGRRVYYGYTF.

Details on this clone: The same CDR3 also results from other DNA sequences found in this sample. The chain has TRBV28 and TRBJ1-1, with D unclear. The length of the CDR3 is 12 residues. Germline assignment: CDR1 MDHEN and CDR2 SYDVKM. The germline V and J ends were trimmed by 8 bases and 1 base, with 8 bases remaining between them. CDR3 bases: TGTGCCAGCTCGCCGGGGAACACTGAAGCTTTCTTT. The encoded protein is CASSPGNTEAFF.

This clone was recorded a few times. The chain employs TRBV9 and TRBJ1-2; a weak D match, TRBD1 (5 bases). The germline V and J ends were trimmed by 8 bases and 3 bases, with 11 bases remaining between them. CDR1 and CDR2 from the germline V gene are SGDLS and YYNGEE. The CDR3 has 12 amino acids. The CDR3 loop reads CASSGPYYGYTF. The CDR3 nucleotides read TGTGCCAGTTCAGGGCCCTACTATGGCTACACCTTC. The complete variable domain, with remaining parts taken from reference TRBV9 and TRBJ1-2, reads DSGVTQTPKHLITATGQRVTLRCSPRSGDLSVYWYQQSLDQGLQFLIQYYNGEERAKGNILERFSAQQFPDLHSELNLSSLELGDSALYFCASSGPYYGYTFGSGTRLTVV.

CDR3 in amino acids: CASSFRWQSYNEQFF. CDR3 coding DNA: TGTGCCAGCAGCTTTCGTTGGCAGTCCTACAATGAGCAGTTCTTC. V gene TRBV5-8 combines with J gene TRBJ2-1; D uncertain. There are 15 residues in the CDR3. V was cut by 2 bases and J by 1 base, with 10 bases left in between. The germline V gene has CDR1 SGHTS and CDR2 YDEGEE.